This T cell receptor (beta chain) is drawn from a study of cytomegalovirus exposure and HLA in healthy donors. Between the trimmed V and J ends, which lost 7 bases and 3 bases, there was a span of 15 bases. The CDR3 is 15 amino acids. Looked up from germline, CDR1 is MNHEY and CDR2 is SVGAGI. This table comes from immunoSEQ multiplex PCR, and its TCRdb copy is limited to in-frame clones, with some not included. Of approximately 120,000 clones listed, about 87% were seen once; the top ten hold 1.9%. The chain recombines TRBV6-5 with TRBJ2-2; D is undetermined. Sequencing was carried out using PBMCs. This TCR was recovered from a woman in her late teens or twenties in good health and CMV-seronegative. CDR3 nucleotides: TGTGCCAGCAAATACAGAACCGCGCACACCGGGGAGCTGTTTTTT. Translating it yields CASKYRTAHTGELFF.